Listed below are T cell receptor beta chains from one sample, sequenced in a study of somatic mutations in cytotoxic T cells in rheumatoid arthritis. Clones were read by immunoSEQ multiplex PCR, and TCRdb kept only the in-frame ones, dropping some. Altogether 20,000 to 25,000 clones are present, about 82% being singletons, with the ten largest covering 3.5% to 4%. Sequenced material: CD8+ T cells sorted from blood. The source is an adult with rheumatoid arthritis. Each CDR3 is given with its conserved first and last residue. D genes are given only for firm matches. Size values are once, few and many counts, or a class for expanded clones, and some rows have none.

D: TRBD1
J: TRBJ1-2
V: TRBV7-2
size: NA
CDR3: CASSSGTALYGYTF
DNA: TGTGCCAGCAGCTCCGGGACAGCCCTCTATGGCTACACCTTC

D: NA
J: TRBJ2-5
V: TRBV4-3
size: NA
CDR3: CASSQALGRETQYF
DNA: TGCGCCAGCAGCCAAGCCCTAGGGAGAGAGACCCAGTACTTC

D: NA
J: TRBJ1-2
V: TRBV7-3
size: medium-sized
CDR3: CASSPGFGESGYTF
DNA: TGTGCCAGCAGCCCAGGGTTCGGGGAGTCTGGCTACACCTTC

D: NA
J: TRBJ1-5
V: TRBV7-9
size: NA
CDR3: CASSLDGFNQPQHF
DNA: TGTGCCAGCAGCTTAGACGGTTTCAATCAGCCCCAGCATTTT

D: NA
J: TRBJ1-5
V: TRBV6-1
size: NA
CDR3: CASSEGYIRGTSGQPQHF
DNA: TGTGCCAGCAGTGAAGGGTATATTCGGGGCACGTCGGGTCAGCCCCAGCATTTT

D: TRBD2
J: TRBJ2-3
V: TRBV6-4
size: NA
CDR3: CASSDSGGAADTQYF
DNA: TGTGCCAGCAGTGATAGCGGGGGGGCCGCAGATACGCAGTATTTT

D: TRBD1
J: TRBJ1-1
V: TRBV18
size: few
CDR3: CASSPPVTGAEAFF
DNA: TGTGCCAGCTCACCACCGGTGACAGGGGCTGAAGCTTTCTTT

D: NA
J: TRBJ2-6
V: TRBV15
size: NA
CDR3: CATSRGDDSSGANVLTF
DNA: TGTGCCACCAGCAGGGGGGACGATAGCTCTGGGGCCAACGTCCTGACTTTC

D: NA
J: TRBJ1-2
V: TRBV7-9
size: NA
CDR3: CASSLGQVGVYGYTF
DNA: TGTGCCAGCAGCTTAGGCCAGGTCGGGGTTTATGGCTACACCTTC

D: TRBD2
J: TRBJ2-3
V: TRBV27
size: NA
CDR3: CASSSRLAAARTDTQYF
DNA: TGTGCCAGCAGTTCCCGACTAGCGGCTGCCCGCACAGATACGCAGTATTTT

D: NA
J: TRBJ1-5
V: TRBV7-2
size: once
CDR3: CASSLVPGTGGNQPQHF
DNA: TGTGCCAGCAGCTTAGTTCCCGGAACGGGGGGCAATCAGCCCCAGCATTTT

D: NA
J: TRBJ2-5
V: TRBV15
size: NA
CDR3: CATSRVRWPGETQYF
DNA: TGTGCCACCAGCAGAGTTCGGTGGCCAGGGGAGACCCAGTACTTC

D: NA
J: TRBJ2-7
V: TRBV9
size: NA
CDR3: CASSVEGNSYEQYF
DNA: TGTGCCAGCAGCGTAGAGGGGAATTCCTACGAGCAGTACTTC

D: NA
J: TRBJ2-3
V: TRBV5-4
size: NA
CDR3: CASSFRGGAADTQYF
DNA: TGTGCCAGCAGCTTTCGTGGGGGGGCCGCAGATACGCAGTATTTT

D: NA
J: TRBJ2-2
V: TRBV7-3
size: once
CDR3: CASSLSPNTGELFF
DNA: TGTGCCAGCAGCTTAAGTCCGAACACCGGGGAGCTGTTTTTT

D: NA
J: TRBJ1-2
V: TRBV27
size: NA
CDR3: CASSYRRSGGSGHYGYTF
DNA: TGTGCCAGCAGTTATCGAAGAAGTGGGGGGAGCGGTCACTATGGCTACACCTTC

D: NA
J: TRBJ1-5
V: TRBV5-1
size: NA
CDR3: CASSPGQSGNQPQHF
DNA: TGCGCCAGCAGCCCTGGACAGAGTGGGAATCAGCCCCAGCATTTT

D: TRBD2
J: TRBJ2-5
V: TRBV7-9
size: NA
CDR3: CASSLLASGGPYQETQYF
DNA: TGTGCCAGCAGCTTACTTGCTAGCGGGGGACCCTACCAAGAGACCCAGTACTTC

D: TRBD1
J: TRBJ2-4
V: TRBV4-1
size: NA
CDR3: CARLTWLKANKIQGKNIQYF
DNA: TGCGCCAGGCTAACTTGGCTAAAAGCGAACAAGATACAGGGGAAAAACATTCAGTACTTC

D: NA
J: TRBJ2-7
V: TRBV27
size: NA
CDR3: CASSRVAGRPSNEQYF
DNA: TGTGCCAGCAGTAGGGTGGCAGGGCGCCCGTCGAACGAGCAGTACTTC

D: TRBD1
J: TRBJ2-7
V: TRBV6-5
size: NA
CDR3: CASRPRDRAYEQYF
DNA: TGTGCCAGCAGGCCCCGGGACAGGGCCTACGAGCAGTACTTC

D: NA
J: TRBJ2-3
V: TRBV19
size: NA
CDR3: CASSYGPTDTQYF
DNA: TGTGCCAGTAGTTACGGACCCACAGATACGCAGTATTTT

D: TRBD1
J: TRBJ2-1
V: TRBV7-2
size: NA
CDR3: CASSLDRAYNEQFF
DNA: TGTGCCAGCAGCCTGGACAGGGCATACAATGAGCAGTTCTTC

D: TRBD1
J: TRBJ2-3
V: TRBV9
size: NA
CDR3: CASSGAPTGGAPTDTQYF
DNA: TGTGCCAGCAGCGGGGCCCCGACAGGGGGCGCGCCCACAGATACGCAGTATTTT

D: TRBD2
J: TRBJ2-7
V: TRBV9
size: NA
CDR3: CASSPSSGGYEQYF
DNA: TGTGCCAGCAGCCCCTCTAGCGGGGGGTACGAGCAGTACTTC

D: NA
J: TRBJ2-5
V: TRBV2
size: NA
CDR3: CASSEKGHGAPQETQYF
DNA: TGTGCCAGCAGTGAAAAGGGCCACGGGGCACCCCAAGAGACCCAGTACTTC

D: NA
J: TRBJ2-5
V: TRBV7-9
size: NA
CDR3: CASSRAPAVETQYF
DNA: TGTGCCAGCAGCCGGGCCCCCGCGGTGGAGACCCAGTACTTC

D: TRBD2
J: TRBJ2-2
V: TRBV6-4
size: NA
CDR3: CASSETSGDTGELFF
DNA: TGTGCCAGCAGCGAGACTAGCGGAGACACCGGGGAGCTGTTTTTT

D: NA
J: TRBJ1-2
V: TRBV19
size: NA
CDR3: CASSKQGWWNGYTF
DNA: TGTGCCAGTAGTAAACAGGGCTGGTGGAATGGCTACACCTTC

D: TRBD2
J: TRBJ2-3
V: TRBV13
size: NA
CDR3: CASSLRTSGSTDTQYF
DNA: TGTGCCAGCAGCTTAAGGACTAGCGGGTCGACAGATACGCAGTATTTT

D: TRBD1
J: TRBJ2-2
V: TRBV5-4
size: NA
CDR3: CASSGGTGSTGELFF
DNA: TGTGCCAGCAGCGGGGGGACAGGTAGCACCGGGGAGCTGTTTTTT

D: TRBD2
J: TRBJ2-3
V: TRBV7-9
size: NA
CDR3: CASSLVLGGGTDTQYF
DNA: TGTGCCAGCAGCTTAGTCCTCGGGGGGGGCACAGATACGCAGTATTTT

D: NA
J: TRBJ2-7
V: TRBV18
size: NA
CDR3: CASSPAADPYEQYF
DNA: TGTGCCAGCTCACCGGCGGCAGATCCCTACGAGCAGTACTTC

D: TRBD1
J: TRBJ2-5
V: TRBV19
size: NA
CDR3: CASSSGQGSLSETQYF
DNA: TGTGCCAGTAGTTCGGGACAGGGCTCTCTAAGTGAGACCCAGTACTTC

D: TRBD2
J: TRBJ2-7
V: TRBV5-1
size: few
CDR3: CASSFTSGSLREQYF
DNA: TGCGCCAGCAGCTTCACTAGCGGATCCCTACGCGAGCAGTACTTC

D: TRBD1
J: TRBJ1-6
V: TRBV25-1
size: NA
CDR3: CASSPTGGDSPLHF
DNA: TGTGCCAGCAGTCCGACAGGGGGCGATTCACCCCTCCACTTT

D: TRBD1
J: TRBJ1-1
V: TRBV4-1
size: few
CDR3: CASSHKDRGGTEAFF
DNA: TGCGCCAGCAGCCACAAGGACAGGGGGGGTACTGAAGCTTTCTTT

D: NA
J: TRBJ1-1
V: TRBV9
size: once
CDR3: CASSRQVGQYTLNTEAFF
DNA: TGTGCCAGCTCCCGACAGGTTGGACAGTACACCCTGAACACTGAAGCTTTCTTT

D: NA
J: TRBJ1-5
V: TRBV4-2
size: once
CDR3: CASSQGLSNQPQHF
DNA: TGTGCCAGCAGCCAGGGGCTCAGCAATCAGCCCCAGCATTTT

D: NA
J: TRBJ2-2
V: TRBV6-1
size: NA
CDR3: CASSDLGATGELFF
DNA: TGTGCCAGCAGTGATTTGGGGGCCACCGGGGAGCTGTTTTTT